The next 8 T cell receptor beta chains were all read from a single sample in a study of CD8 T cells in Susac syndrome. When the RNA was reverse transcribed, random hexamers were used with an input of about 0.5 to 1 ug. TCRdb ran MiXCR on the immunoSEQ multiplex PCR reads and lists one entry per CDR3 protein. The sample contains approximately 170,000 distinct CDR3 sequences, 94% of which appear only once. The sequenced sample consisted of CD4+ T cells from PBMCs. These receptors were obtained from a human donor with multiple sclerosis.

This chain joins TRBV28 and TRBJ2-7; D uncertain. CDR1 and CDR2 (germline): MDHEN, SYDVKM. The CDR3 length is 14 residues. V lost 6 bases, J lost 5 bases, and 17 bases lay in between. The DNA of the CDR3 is TGTGCCAGCAGAGGTGGTGCGTCACACAACGAGCAGTACTTC. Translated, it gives CASRGGASHNEQYF. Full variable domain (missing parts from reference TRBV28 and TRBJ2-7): DVKVTQSSRYLVKRTGEKVFLECVQDMDHENMFWYRQDPGLGLRLIYFSYDVKMKEKGDIPEGYSVSREKKERFSLILESASTNQTSMYLCASRGGASHNEQYFGPGTRLTVT.

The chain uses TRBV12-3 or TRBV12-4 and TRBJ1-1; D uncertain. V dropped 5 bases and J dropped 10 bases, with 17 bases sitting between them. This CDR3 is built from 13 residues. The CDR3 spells CASSPNQHTRAFF. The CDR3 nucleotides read TGTGCCAGCAGTCCCAACCAGCATACGAGAGCTTTCTTT.

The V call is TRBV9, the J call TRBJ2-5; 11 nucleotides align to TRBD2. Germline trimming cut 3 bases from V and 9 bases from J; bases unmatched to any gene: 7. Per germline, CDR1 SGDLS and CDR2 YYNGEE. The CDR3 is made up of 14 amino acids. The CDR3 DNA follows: TGTGCCAGCAGCGCTACTAGCGGGAGCGCCCCCCAGTACTTC. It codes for CASSATSGSAPQYF.

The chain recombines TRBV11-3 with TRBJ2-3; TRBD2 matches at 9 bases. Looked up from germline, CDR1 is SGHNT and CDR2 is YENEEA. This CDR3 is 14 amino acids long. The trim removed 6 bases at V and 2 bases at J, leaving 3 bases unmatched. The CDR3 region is CASSSSGTTDTQYF. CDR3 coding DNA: TGTGCCAGCAGTTCTAGCGGGACCACAGATACGCAGTATTTT. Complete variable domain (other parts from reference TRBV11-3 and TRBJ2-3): EAGVVQSPRYKIIEKKQPVAFWCNPISGHNTLYWYLQNLGQGPELLIRYENEEAVDDSQLPKDRFSAERLKGVDSTLKIQPAELGDSAVYLCASSSSGTTDTQYFGPGTRLTVL.

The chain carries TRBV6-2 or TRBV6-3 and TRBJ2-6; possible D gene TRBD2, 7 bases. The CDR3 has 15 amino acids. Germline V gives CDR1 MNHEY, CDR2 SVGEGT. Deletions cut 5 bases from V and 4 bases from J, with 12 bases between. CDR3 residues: CASSVRGAGANVLTF. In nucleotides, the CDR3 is TGTGCCAGCAGTGTCCGGGGGGCCGGGGCCAACGTCCTGACTTTC.

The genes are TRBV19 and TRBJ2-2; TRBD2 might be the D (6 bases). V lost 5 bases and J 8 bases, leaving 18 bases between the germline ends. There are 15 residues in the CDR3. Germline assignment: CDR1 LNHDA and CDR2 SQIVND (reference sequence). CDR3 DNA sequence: TGTGCCAGTAGTCCTTCGGCCGGGGGACGTGGGGAGCTGTTTTTT. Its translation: CASSPSAGGRGELFF.

For the CDR3, the DNA is TGTGCCAGCAGCTTAACGGGACTAGGGAACACCGGGGAGCTGTTTTTT. Translated: CASSLTGLGNTGELFF. The chain has TRBV11-2 and TRBJ2-2, with 8 bases that match TRBD2. The CDR3 runs to 16 residues. The ends lost 2 bases at V and 1 base at J; junction bases unmatched: 3. Germline V gene data show CDR1 as SGHAT and CDR2 as FQNNGV.

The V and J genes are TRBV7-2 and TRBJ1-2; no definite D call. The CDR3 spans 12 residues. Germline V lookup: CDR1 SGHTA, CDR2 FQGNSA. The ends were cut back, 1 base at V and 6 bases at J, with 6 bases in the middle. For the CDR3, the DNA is TGTGCCAGCAGCTTAGGGTACGATGGCTACACCTTC. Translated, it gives CASSLGYDGYTF.